This TCR beta chain was recorded in a study of blood T cell repertoires in COVID-19. The overall study: T cells, B-cell-depleted T cells, or PBMCs supplied cDNA or gDNA.

Generated by immunoSEQ multiplex PCR, the TCRdb table keeps only in-frame clones and is missing some. The sample lists about 200,000 clones, about four fifths occurring once. Exposed enrollees had met someone with a PCR-confirmed or clinician-diagnosed COVID-19 case at some point within the 2 weeks before study entry. Germline CDR1 reads SSHAT; CDR2 reads FNYEAQ (reference sequence). The V gene end was trimmed by 1 base and the J gene end by 5 bases; junction bases not matched to a gene: 4. There are 14 residues in the CDR3. Sequenced sample: PBMCs or T cells enriched from blood (not recorded which). This chain links TRBV7-7 with TRBJ2-5, with TRBD1 matching 7 bases. This clonotype was obtained from a woman in her forties or fifties who had been exposed to COVID-19. The CDR3 DNA is TGTGCCAGCAGCTTAGGTCGAGGGGGCGAGACCCAGTACTTC. Translated: CASSLGRGGETQYF.